These 24 T cell receptor beta chains came from one sample sequenced in a study of T cell repertoires in cytomegalovirus infection (dated by TCRdb to about 2019). These receptors have no known antigen. The treatment or condition label of this sample denotes: in vitro stimulation with specific CMV peptide epitopes to enrich CMV-specific T cells. Sequencing relied on an Illumina HiSeq 1500. TCRdb reprocessed the public reads (quality trimming at Q25 with fastp, clone calling with MiXCR) and kept in-frame beta chains. Every entry covers one CDR3 protein and lists the most common genes and DNA from its rows. A total of some 700,000 distinct CDR3 sequences appear in this sample, roughly 30% of them only once. The ten largest clones capture 15% to 20% of the sample. The starting material was cultured PBMCs, obtained from culture after CMV antigen stimulation. Source of these receptors: a human donor in good health (CMV status not recorded). Some clones in this sample may be carry-over from other donors' samples.

This clonotype was seen once. The CDR3 nucleotides read TGTGCCAGCAGCTCTCTTTTGGAGAAAGTCAATGAAGCTTTCTTT. Residues: CASSSLLEKVNEAFF. The chain couples TRBV14 to TRBJ1-1; D not certain. V shed 5 bases and J shed 7 bases, with 20 bases lying between them. Germline CDR1 and CDR2: SGHDN and FVKESK. CDR3 length: 15 residues.

There are a few counts of this clonotype. The chain couples TRBV6-2 or TRBV6-3 to TRBJ2-5, with 10 positions matching TRBD2. CDR1 and CDR2 (germline): MNHEY, SVGEGT. With V trimmed by 4 bases and J by 6 bases, 5 bases remained unmatched. CDR3 length: 14 residues. CDR3 nucleotides: TGTGCCAGCAGTTTAGCGGGAGGCGGGCAGACCCAGTACTTC. As protein: CASSLAGGGQTQYF.

The V call is TRBV6-5, the J call TRBJ2-7; 9 nucleotides agree with TRBD2. The CDR3 is 17 amino acids. With V trimmed by 6 bases and J by 6 bases, 18 bases remained unmatched. Germline loops: CDR1 MNHEY, CDR2 SVGAGI. This chain's CDR3 is CASRPSVPGLATSEQYF. The CDR3 coding sequence is TGTGCCAGCAGACCAAGCGTCCCGGGACTAGCAACTAGCGAGCAGTACTTC.

The chain has TRBV6-2 or TRBV6-3 and TRBJ1-1, with D perhaps matching TRBD1 (5 bases). Trimming shortened V by 8 bases and J by 4 bases, and 14 bases separated the two germline ends. CDR3 size: 13 residues. Germline-derived CDR1 and CDR2 are MNHEY and SVGEGT. As DNA, the CDR3 is TGTGCCAGCGGAACACAGGTGGGCACTGAAGCTTTCTTT. Amino acids: CASGTQVGTEAFF.

J is TRBJ1-6 and V is TRBV6-5; D is unclear. Germline values: CDR1 MNHEY, CDR2 SVGAGI. The CDR3 is 12 residues long. With 7 bases removed from V and 7 bases from J, the gap between germline ends came to 8 bases. The CDR3 DNA is TGTGCCAGCAAGGGCCCCAATTCACCCCTCCACTTT. This gives the protein CASKGPNSPLHF.

There are many counts of this clonotype. The rearrangement joins TRBV28 to TRBJ2-7; 9 nucleotides agree with TRBD1. There are 15 residues in the CDR3. Germline-derived CDR1 and CDR2 are MDHEN and SYDVKM. The V gene end was trimmed by 7 bases and the J gene end by 4 bases; junction bases not matched to a gene: 11. CDR3 sequence: CASTLGGQGGYEQYF. DNA for the CDR3: TGTGCCAGCACCCTAGGGGGACAGGGTGGATACGAGCAGTACTTC.

This clonotype was observed a handful of times. The J gene is TRBJ1-5, the V gene TRBV7-8; tentatively, D is TRBD1 (6 bases). Deletions cut 5 bases from V and 8 bases from J, with 19 bases between. This CDR3 is built from 15 residues. Germline assignment: CDR1 SGHVS and CDR2 FQNEAQ. Here the CDR3 DNA reads TGTGCCAGCAGCCGCAGGGAGGGGGGGATTGAGCCCCAGCATTTT. Its protein is CASSRREGGIEPQHF.

Ten or more counts support this clonotype. The V and J genes are TRBV6-5 and TRBJ1-2; perhaps TRBD1 as D (5 bases). CDR1 is MNHEY and CDR2 is SVGAGI in the germline V gene. This CDR3 comprises 14 residues. Trimming cost V 2 bases and J 1 base, with 8 bases left between them. DNA for the CDR3: TGTGCCAGCAGTTACGACAGAGATAACTATGGCTACACCTTC. Amino acids: CASSYDRDNYGYTF.

The rearrangement uses TRBV5-1 and TRBJ1-4; 8 bases fit TRBD1. CDR3 length equals 14 residues. Germline V gene data show CDR1 as SGHRS and CDR2 as YFSETQ. V was clipped by 3 bases and J by 7 bases; unmatched bases: 5. The CDR3 bases are TGCGCCAGCAGCTCTGTCGGACAGGGTGAAAAACTGTTTTTT. As protein: CASSSVGQGEKLFF.

The chain recombines TRBV7-8 with TRBJ2-3; no clear D. Germline lookup yields CDR1 SGHVS and CDR2 FQNEAQ. The CDR3 consists of 14 residues. The V end was cut by 1 base, the J end by 3 bases, with 8 bases between. This CDR3 reads CASSLVRLTDTQYF. The CDR3 DNA reads TGTGCCAGCAGCTTAGTGAGGCTAACAGATACGCAGTATTTT.

V and J are TRBV4-1 and TRBJ2-1; no clear D. The CDR3 is 15 residues long. CDR1 is MGHRA, CDR2 YSYEKL, per germline. The V gene lost 0 bases and the J gene lost 15 bases, with 21 bases spanning the gap. The CDR3 DNA follows: TGCGCCAGCAGCCAAGATTACCCGAACGGCCCGGCCCTGTTCTTC. Translated: CASSQDYPNGPALFF.

The chain links TRBV19 to TRBJ2-1; 7 positions agree with TRBD2. The CDR3 consists of 11 residues. CDR1 is LNHDA, CDR2 SQIVND, per germline (reference sequence). The CDR3 region has the DNA TGTGCGGGCGGGAGACTCGATGAGCAGTTCTTC. It encodes CAGGRLDEQFF.

This chain connects TRBV20-1 to TRBJ1-2; D is possibly TRBD1 (6 bases). Deletions cut 5 bases from V and 1 base from J, with 11 bases between. Germline V CDR1 and CDR2: DFQATT, SNEGSKA (reference sequence). The CDR3 consists of 13 residues. This CDR3 reads CSAGEGGNYGYTF. Here the CDR3 DNA reads TGCAGTGCTGGCGAGGGGGGTAACTATGGCTACACCTTC.

This sequence joins TRBV19 and TRBJ1-1; D is uncertain. The length of the CDR3 is 12 residues. Germline CDR1 is LNHDA and CDR2 is SQIVND (reference sequence). Trimming left V 8 bases short and J 5 bases short, with 12 bases between. CDR3 sequence reads: CASSRFTTEAFF. CDR3 in DNA: TGTGCCAGTTCCAGGTTTACGACTGAAGCTTTCTTT.

The chain couples TRBV7-9 to TRBJ1-6, with a weak D call TRBD1 (6 bases). The CDR3 covers 14 residues. Trimming took off 5 bases at V and 9 bases at J, with 14 bases between the two ends. Germline-derived CDR1 and CDR2 are SEHNR and FQNEAQ (reference sequence). In nucleotides, the CDR3 is TGTGCCAGCAGCCCGCTCGGGGGCGGTTCACCCCTCCACTTT. It specifies CASSPLGGGSPLHF.

The chain is built from TRBV3-1 and TRBJ2-5; D remains ambiguous. Germline lookup yields CDR1 LGHDT and CDR2 YNNKEL (reference sequence). The V end lost 0 bases, the J end lost 5 bases, and 10 bases lay between the germline ends. The CDR3 extends over 14 amino acids. In DNA, the CDR3 is TGTGCCAGCAGCCAAGATCCCGCCCTGGAGACCCAGTACTTC. It yields the protein CASSQDPALETQYF.

The chain employs TRBV20-1 and TRBJ1-1; no firm D call. Trimming left V 0 bases short and J 0 bases short, with 14 bases between. Germline-derived CDR1 and CDR2 are DFQATT and SNEGSKA (reference sequence). This CDR3 region has 16 residues. The CDR3 DNA sequence: TGCAGTGCTAGAGATCGTCGCCACACTTTGAACACTGAAGCTTTCTTT. Protein product: CSARDRRHTLNTEAFF.

This chain joins TRBV27 and TRBJ2-1; D possibly corresponds to TRBD2 (6 bases). The V end was cut by 7 bases, the J end by 6 bases, with 7 bases between. The CDR3 consists of 11 residues. Germline lookup yields CDR1 MNHEY and CDR2 SMNVEV (reference sequence). The CDR3 DNA reads as TGTGCCAGCACGGGGGTCAATGAGCAGTTCTTC. Encoded protein: CASTGVNEQFF.

V usage is TRBV5-4 and J usage is TRBJ1-6; 9 bases line up with TRBD1. V shed 0 bases, J shed 8 bases, and the junction held 0 bases outside the gene matches. The CDR3 has 14 amino acids. In germline, CDR1 is SGHNT, CDR2 YYREEE (reference sequence). The CDR3 region has the DNA TGTGCCAGCAGCTTGGGGGACAGGGATTCACCCCTCCACTTT. Translated: CASSLGDRDSPLHF. Complete variable domain (other parts from reference TRBV5-4 and TRBJ1-6): ETGVTQSPTHLIKTRGQQVTLRCSSQSGHNTVSWYQQALGQGPQFIFQYYREEENGRGNFPPRFSGLQFPNYSSELNVNALELDDSALYLCASSLGDRDSPLHFGNGTRLTVT.

The J gene is TRBJ2-1, the V gene TRBV7-8; TRBD2 matches at 7 bases. Germline V lookup: CDR1 SGHVS, CDR2 FQNEAQ. Unmatched junction bases numbered 6, after V lost 8 bases and J lost 2 bases. CDR3 size: 14 residues. The CDR3 sequence is CASQLATAYNEQFF. As DNA, the CDR3 is TGTGCCAGCCAACTAGCGACGGCCTACAATGAGCAGTTCTTC.

CDR3 sequence (DNA): TGTGCCAGCGCCGCAGGGGAGGCTCAGCCCCAGCATTTT. It yields the protein CASAAGEAQPQHF. The chain links TRBV2 to TRBJ1-5; tentative D call: TRBD1 (6 bases). The germline V and J ends were trimmed by 8 bases and 6 bases, with 14 bases remaining between them. Per the germline V gene, CDR1 is SNHLY and CDR2 is FYNNEI. This CDR3 has 13 amino acids. Full variable domain (rest looked up from reference TRBV2 and TRBJ1-5): EPEVTQTPSHQVTQMGQEVILRCVPISNHLYFYWYRQILGQKVEFLVSFYNNEISEKSEIFDDQFSVERPDGSNFTLKIRSTKLEDSAMYFCASAAGEAQPQHFGDGTRLSIL.

The CDR3 region has the DNA TGTGCCATCAGTGCGGGGACAAGAGCTAGCACAGATACGCAGTATTTT. This sequence encodes CAISAGTRASTDTQYF. The chain combines TRBV10-3 with TRBJ2-3; the D gene is possibly TRBD1 (6 bases). The CDR3 length is 16 residues. CDR1 and CDR2 from the germline V gene are ENHRY and SYGVKD. Trimming removed 4 bases at V and 0 bases at J, with 14 bases between.

The chain links TRBV7-2 to TRBJ1-5, with D possibly matching TRBD1 (6 bases). The CDR3 sequence is 13 residues long. CDR1 SGHTA and CDR2 FQGNSA come from the germline V gene. V was shortened by 5 bases and J by 5 bases, with 10 bases between the two germline ends. In DNA, the CDR3 is TGTGCCAGCAGCGTCGGGGGCCATCAGCCCCAGCATTTT. Protein product: CASSVGGHQPQHF.

V and J are TRBV28 and TRBJ2-7, with TRBD1 matching over 7 bases. The J segment lost 7 bases and the V segment lost 8 bases, leaving 11 bases of the junction unmatched. The length of the CDR3 is 13 residues. Germline CDR1 reads MDHEN; CDR2 reads SYDVKM. The CDR3, as DNA: TGTGCCAGCTGCAGGGGGAACGCTTTGGAGCAGTACTTC. Its translation is CASCRGNALEQYF.